A selection of T cell receptor beta chains follows, all from one sample in a study of blood T cell repertoires in COVID-19. Method: immunoSEQ multiplex PCR; TCRdb's copy keeps in-frame clones and lacks some. The table includes about 75,000 clones, 85% to 90% detected once. Sequencing was performed on peripheral blood. These receptors originate from a human donor in a cohort sampled during active COVID-19. CDR3s include the opening cysteine and the closing phenylalanine or tryptophan. Each record gives: V gene, D gene, clone size, CDR3 length, CDR3 protein. A D gene is named only where the DNA matches it firmly. Not all rows give a size; the values are once, few, many and, for expanded clones, a class.

v_gene: TRBV7-9
d_gene: .
abundance: .
len: 13
CDR3aa: CASSFRGVGTQYF

v_gene: TRBV5-6
d_gene: TRBD2
abundance: .
len: 17
CDR3aa: CASSLGLREGSYNEQFF

v_gene: TRBV5-1
d_gene: TRBD2
abundance: .
len: 15
CDR3aa: CASSSRLAGAYEQYF

v_gene: TRBV3-1/TRBV3-2
d_gene: TRBD1
abundance: .
len: 15
CDR3aa: CASSRGTGTAGELFF

v_gene: TRBV19
d_gene: .
abundance: .
len: 15
CDR3aa: CASSIVPGLREKLFF

v_gene: TRBV18
d_gene: TRBD1
abundance: few
len: 12
CDR3aa: CASLFTGDEQFF

v_gene: TRBV7-8
d_gene: TRBD1
abundance: .
len: 15
CDR3aa: CASSLGETGSETQYF

v_gene: TRBV6-6
d_gene: .
abundance: .
len: 15
CDR3aa: CASSYAAGPQETQYF

v_gene: TRBV7-8
d_gene: .
abundance: .
len: 15
CDR3aa: CASSDLGGGNYGYTF

v_gene: TRBV3-1/TRBV3-2
d_gene: .
abundance: .
len: 13
CDR3aa: CASSQGRGNEQFF

v_gene: TRBV30
d_gene: TRBD2
abundance: once
len: 14
CDR3aa: CAWFTSGRGSEQFF

v_gene: TRBV7-9
d_gene: TRBD2
abundance: .
len: 14
CDR3aa: CASSLGTSSYEQYF

v_gene: TRBV6-1
d_gene: TRBD1
abundance: .
len: 16
CDR3aa: CASSVGTGATNEKLFF

v_gene: TRBV11-3
d_gene: TRBD2
abundance: .
len: 18
CDR3aa: CASSPRYGRGGPADTQYF